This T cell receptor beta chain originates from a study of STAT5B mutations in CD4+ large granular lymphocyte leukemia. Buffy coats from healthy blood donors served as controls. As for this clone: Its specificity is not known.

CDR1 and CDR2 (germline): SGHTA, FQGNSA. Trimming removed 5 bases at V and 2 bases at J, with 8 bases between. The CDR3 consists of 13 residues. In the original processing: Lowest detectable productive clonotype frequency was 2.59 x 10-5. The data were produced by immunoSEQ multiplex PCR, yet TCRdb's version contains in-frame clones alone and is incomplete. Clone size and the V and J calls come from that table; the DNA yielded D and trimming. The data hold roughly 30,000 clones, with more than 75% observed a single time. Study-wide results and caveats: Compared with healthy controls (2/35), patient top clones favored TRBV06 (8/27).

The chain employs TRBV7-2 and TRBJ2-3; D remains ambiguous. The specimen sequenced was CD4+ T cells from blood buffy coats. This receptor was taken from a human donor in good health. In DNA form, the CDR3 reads TGTGCCAGCAGCCAGACCGACACAGATACGCAGTATTTT. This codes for CASSQTDTDTQYF. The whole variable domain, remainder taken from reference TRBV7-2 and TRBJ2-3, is GAGVSQSPSNKVTEKGKDVELRCDPISGHTALYWYRQSLGQGLEFLIYFQGNSAPDKSGLPSDRFSAERTGGSVSTLTIQRTQQEDSAVYLCASSQTDTDTQYFGPGTRLTVL.